This is a list of T cell receptor beta chains from one sample in a study of blood T cell repertoires in COVID-19. Sequencing was performed with immunoSEQ multiplex PCR; in TCRdb, only in-frame clones are kept and a portion is missing. The table lists roughly 410,000 clones, roughly 90% of them singletons. Material: peripheral blood. Receptors were obtained from a man in his forties with acute or convalescent COVID-19. CDR3s include the opening cysteine and the closing phenylalanine or tryptophan. Each record gives: V gene, J gene, CDR3 protein.

TRBV7-2	TRBJ2-1	CASRPAGLRGNEQFF
TRBV9	TRBJ1-2	CASSAATGKGYGYTF
TRBV10-2	TRBJ2-1	CASSGLAVYNEQFF
TRBV6-2/TRBV6-3	TRBJ2-7	CASSYRGYEQYF
TRBV27	TRBJ2-5	CASSTRQRRWETQYF
TRBV5-1	TRBJ2-7	CASTLGIGGGGVYEQYF
TRBV10-2	TRBJ1-1	CASSDWAGEAFF
TRBV7-2	TRBJ2-7	CASSSRDFGGVEQYF
TRBV9	TRBJ2-7	CASSAGGAVQYF
TRBV7-9	TRBJ1-2	CASRPRGLGGYTF
TRBV13	TRBJ2-1	CASSLRSRGYNEQFF
TRBV3-1/TRBV3-2	TRBJ2-6	CASTLSGANVLTF
TRBV2	TRBJ1-1	CASSVRQGTEAFF
TRBV9	TRBJ2-3	CASSPRNPRGTDTQYF
TRBV13	TRBJ2-1	CASSSMTSGGYNEQFF
TRBV19	TRBJ1-1	CASSIDQQSTEAFF
TRBV18	TRBJ1-2	CASSPPLPLGQGRDGYTF
TRBV7-2	TRBJ2-1	CASSRRPSPYEQFF
TRBV5-4	TRBJ2-2	CASSSRRSGANTGELFF
TRBV6-2/TRBV6-3	TRBJ1-5	CASSRPTRINQPQHF
TRBV7-8	TRBJ2-7	CASSLLAGGGNEQYF
TRBV30	TRBJ2-7	CAQGYRTGQYEQYF
TRBV12-3/TRBV12-4	TRBJ1-4	CASRGEGTRELFF
TRBV11-3	TRBJ1-4	CASSGTDRVGEKLFF
TRBV2	TRBJ1-2	CASSRDRGPYGYTF
TRBV9	TRBJ2-7	CASSDLAGVPYF
TRBV10-2	TRBJ2-3	CASSGGDTQYF
TRBV6-4	TRBJ2-1	CASSVGGVNEQFF
TRBV6-5	TRBJ2-5	CASTEGILGQETQYF
TRBV25-1	TRBJ2-2	CASSGITRLARNTGELFF
TRBV28	TRBJ2-3	CASSPRLAGGLRTDTQYF
TRBV11-3	TRBJ2-2	CASSFIRSGELFF
TRBV6-2/TRBV6-3	TRBJ2-7	CASRYLGLPYEQYF
TRBV25-1	TRBJ2-3	CASSPYGTDTQYF
TRBV5-6	TRBJ1-2	CASRYSPDGGSDYGYTF
TRBV5-6	TRBJ2-7	CASSGDTDHEQYF
TRBV5-1	TRBJ2-5	CASSLFQGPQETQYF
TRBV11-3	TRBJ2-7	CASSATGTASYEQYF
TRBV5-4	TRBJ2-5	CASSARLAGEQETQYF
TRBV7-9	TRBJ1-5	CASSPTGGRQPQHF
TRBV10-3	TRBJ1-1	CATNRENTEAFF
TRBV19	TRBJ2-3	CASSIDYSSTDTQYF
TRBV19	TRBJ2-5	CASKGGIQETQYF
TRBV6-6	TRBJ1-3	CASSFGQTSGNTIYF
TRBV6-6	TRBJ2-7	CASSYGHYEQYF
TRBV27	TRBJ2-5	CASSPRDFQETQYF
TRBV2	TRBJ2-1	CASSSLKIEQFF
TRBV4-1	TRBJ1-2	CASSQHRDSNYGYTF